The sequence of this T cell receptor beta chain was determined in a study of T cell repertoires in cytomegalovirus infection. MiXCR was run by TCRdb on the reads, yielding one entry per CDR3 protein. The sample contains hundreds of thousands of distinct CDR3 sequences, about 33% of which appear only once. Germline trimming cut 6 bases from V and 4 bases from J; bases unmatched to any gene: 9. CDR3 length equals 15 residues. Per germline, CDR1 SGHTA and CDR2 FQGNSA. Comments on this clonotype: What it recognizes is unknown. As the CDR3 is not closed by the conserved phenylalanine or tryptophan, this likely results from a read error.

Source: cultured PBMCs, taken from culture after CMV antigen stimulation. The chain employs TRBV7-2 and TRBJ2-1, with TRBD2 matching over 7 bases. The clonotype was recovered from a human donor in good health (CMV status not recorded). Some clones in this sample may be carry-over from other donors' samples. CDR3 DNA sequence: TGTGCCAGCAGTGAGCGGGGCGTGAAGTACAATGAGCAGTTCTTA. This encodes CASSERGVKYNEQFL.